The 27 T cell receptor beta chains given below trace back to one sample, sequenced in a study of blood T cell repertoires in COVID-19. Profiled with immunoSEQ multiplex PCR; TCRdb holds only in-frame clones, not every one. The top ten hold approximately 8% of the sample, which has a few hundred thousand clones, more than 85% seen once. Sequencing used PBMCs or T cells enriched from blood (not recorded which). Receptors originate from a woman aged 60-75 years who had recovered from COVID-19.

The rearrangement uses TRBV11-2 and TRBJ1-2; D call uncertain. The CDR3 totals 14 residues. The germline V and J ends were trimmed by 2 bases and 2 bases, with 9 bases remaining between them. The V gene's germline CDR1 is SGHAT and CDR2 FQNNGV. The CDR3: CASSLTQENYGYTF. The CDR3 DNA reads TGTGCCAGCAGCTTAACCCAGGAAAACTATGGCTACACCTTC.

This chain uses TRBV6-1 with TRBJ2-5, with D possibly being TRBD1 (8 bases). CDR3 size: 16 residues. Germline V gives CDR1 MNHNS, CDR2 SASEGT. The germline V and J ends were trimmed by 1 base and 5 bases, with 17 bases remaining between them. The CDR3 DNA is TGTGCCAGCAGTGAAGTTAGGACAGGGAGGGTGGAGACCCAGTACTTC. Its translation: CASSEVRTGRVETQYF.

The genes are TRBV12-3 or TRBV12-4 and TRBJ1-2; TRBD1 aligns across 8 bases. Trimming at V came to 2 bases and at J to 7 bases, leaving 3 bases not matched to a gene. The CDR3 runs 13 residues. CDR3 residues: CASSLRTGLGYTF. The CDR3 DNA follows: TGTGCCAGCAGTTTAAGGACAGGGCTTGGCTACACCTTC.

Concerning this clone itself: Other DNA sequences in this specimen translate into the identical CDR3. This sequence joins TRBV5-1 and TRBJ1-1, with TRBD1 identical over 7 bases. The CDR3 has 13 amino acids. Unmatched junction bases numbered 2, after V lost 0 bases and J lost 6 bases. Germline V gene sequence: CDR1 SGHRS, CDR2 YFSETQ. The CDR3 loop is CASSLGQGPEAFF. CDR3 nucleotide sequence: TGCGCCAGCAGCTTGGGACAGGGCCCTGAAGCTTTCTTT.

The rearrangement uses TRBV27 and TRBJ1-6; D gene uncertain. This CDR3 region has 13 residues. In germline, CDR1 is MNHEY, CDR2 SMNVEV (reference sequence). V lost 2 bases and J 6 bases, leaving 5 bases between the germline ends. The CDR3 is CASSLRSNSPLHF. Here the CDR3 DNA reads TGTGCCAGCAGTTTAAGGAGTAATTCACCCCTCCACTTT.

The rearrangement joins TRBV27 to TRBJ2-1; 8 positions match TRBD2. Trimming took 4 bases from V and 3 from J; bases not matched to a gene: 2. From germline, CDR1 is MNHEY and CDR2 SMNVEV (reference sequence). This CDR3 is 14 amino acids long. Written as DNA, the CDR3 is TGTGCCAGCAGTTACCGGGGGGGCTACAATGAGCAGTTCTTC. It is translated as CASSYRGGYNEQFF.

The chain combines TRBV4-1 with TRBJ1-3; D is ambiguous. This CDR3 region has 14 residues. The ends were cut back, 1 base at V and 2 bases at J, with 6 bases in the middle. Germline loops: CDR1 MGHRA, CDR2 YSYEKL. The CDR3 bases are TGCGCCAGCAGCCAAGTAGGAGCTGGAAACACCATATATTTT. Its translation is CASSQVGAGNTIYF.

CDR3 region: CASRDGQGAKSYGYTF. The CDR3 DNA sequence: TGCGCCAGCAGGGATGGACAGGGGGCAAAAAGCTATGGCTACACCTTC. The chain has TRBV10-2 and TRBJ1-2, with 11 nucleotides matching TRBD1. Germline V CDR1 and CDR2: WSHSY, SAAADI. The CDR3 is 16 residues long. After removal of 6 bases from V and 4 bases from J, the junction contained 10 bases not matched to a gene.

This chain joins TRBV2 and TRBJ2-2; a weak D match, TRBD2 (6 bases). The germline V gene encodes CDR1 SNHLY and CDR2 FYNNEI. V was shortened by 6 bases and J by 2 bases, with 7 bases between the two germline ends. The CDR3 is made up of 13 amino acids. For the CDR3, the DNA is TGTGCCAGCAGGCGGGACAACACCGGGGAGCTGTTTTTT. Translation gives CASRRDNTGELFF.

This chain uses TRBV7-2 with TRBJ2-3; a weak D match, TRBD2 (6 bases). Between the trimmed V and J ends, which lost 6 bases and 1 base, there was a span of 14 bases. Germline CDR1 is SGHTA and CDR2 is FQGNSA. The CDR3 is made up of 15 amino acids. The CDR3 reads CASRPRASGTDTQYF. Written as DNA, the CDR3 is TGTGCCAGCAGACCGAGGGCTAGCGGCACAGATACGCAGTATTTT. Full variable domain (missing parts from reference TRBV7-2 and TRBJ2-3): GAGVSQSPSNKVTEKGKDVELRCDPISGHTALYWYRQSLGQGLEFLIYFQGNSAPDKSGLPSDRFSAERTGGSVSTLTIQRTQQEDSAVYLCASRPRASGTDTQYFGPGTRLTVL.

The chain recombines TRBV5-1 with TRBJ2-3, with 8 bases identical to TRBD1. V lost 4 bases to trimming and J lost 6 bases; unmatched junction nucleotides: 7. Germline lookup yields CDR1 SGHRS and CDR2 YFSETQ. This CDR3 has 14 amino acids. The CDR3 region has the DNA TGCGCCAGCAGCCCCGACAGGGGCGGGGATACGCAGTATTTT. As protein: CASSPDRGGDTQYF. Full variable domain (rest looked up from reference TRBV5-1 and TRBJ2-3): KAGVTQTPRYLIKTRGQQVTLSCSPISGHRSVSWYQQTPGQGLQFLFEYFSETQRNKGNFPGRFSGRQFSNSRSEMNVSTLELGDSALYLCASSPDRGGDTQYFGPGTRLTVL.

The chain's CDR3 is CASTPRVGTDTQYF. CDR3 in DNA: TGTGCCAGCACCCCTAGAGTGGGCACAGATACGCAGTATTTT. The chain has TRBV6-5 and TRBJ2-3; no firm D call. The V end lost 7 bases, the J end lost 1 base, and 12 bases lay between the germline ends. In germline, CDR1 is MNHEY, CDR2 SVGAGI. This CDR3 comprises 14 residues.

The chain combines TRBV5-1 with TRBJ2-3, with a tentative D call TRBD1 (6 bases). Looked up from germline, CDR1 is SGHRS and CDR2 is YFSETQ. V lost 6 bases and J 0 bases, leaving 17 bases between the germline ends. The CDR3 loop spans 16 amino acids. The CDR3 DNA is TGCGCCAGCACCCTATACTTCAGGGGAAGCACAGATACGCAGTATTTT. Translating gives CASTLYFRGSTDTQYF.

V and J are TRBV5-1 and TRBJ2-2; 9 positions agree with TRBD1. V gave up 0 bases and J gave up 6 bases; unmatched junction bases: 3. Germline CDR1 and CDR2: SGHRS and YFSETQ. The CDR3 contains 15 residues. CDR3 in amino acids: CASSLGDRVPGELFF. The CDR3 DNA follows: TGCGCCAGCAGCTTGGGGGACAGGGTCCCCGGGGAGCTGTTTTTT. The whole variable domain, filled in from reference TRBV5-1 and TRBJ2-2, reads KAGVTQTPRYLIKTRGQQVTLSCSPISGHRSVSWYQQTPGQGLQFLFEYFSETQRNKGNFPGRFSGRQFSNSRSEMNVSTLELGDSALYLCASSLGDRVPGELFFGEGSRLTVL.

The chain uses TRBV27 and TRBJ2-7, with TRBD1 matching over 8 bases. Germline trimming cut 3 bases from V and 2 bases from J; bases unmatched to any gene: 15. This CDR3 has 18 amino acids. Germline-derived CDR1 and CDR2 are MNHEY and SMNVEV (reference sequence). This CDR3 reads CASSFRTGPSGETYEQYF. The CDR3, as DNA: TGTGCCAGCAGTTTCAGGACAGGGCCCTCTGGGGAAACCTACGAGCAGTACTTC.

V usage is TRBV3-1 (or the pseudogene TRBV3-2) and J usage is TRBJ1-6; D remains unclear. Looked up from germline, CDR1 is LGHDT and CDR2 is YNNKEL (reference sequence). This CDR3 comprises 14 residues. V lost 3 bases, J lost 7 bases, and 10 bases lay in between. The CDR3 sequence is CASSQGSENSPLHF. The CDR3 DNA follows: TGTGCCAGCAGCCAGGGCTCCGAGAATTCACCCCTCCACTTT.

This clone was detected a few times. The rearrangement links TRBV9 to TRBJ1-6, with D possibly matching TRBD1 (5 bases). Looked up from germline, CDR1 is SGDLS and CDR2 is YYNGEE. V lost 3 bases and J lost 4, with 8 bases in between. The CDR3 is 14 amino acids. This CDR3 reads CASSGGHYNSPLHF. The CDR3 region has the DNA TGTGCCAGCAGCGGAGGACATTATAATTCACCCCTCCACTTT.

The CDR3 DNA follows: TGTGCCAGCAGCATAGAGGGGGCCGGCTACACCTTC. It is translated as CASSIEGAGYTF. This rearrangement joins TRBV5-4 to TRBJ1-2, with 7 bases matching TRBD1. Germline V gene sequence: CDR1 SGHNT, CDR2 YYREEE (reference sequence). The V and J ends lost 4 bases and 8 bases, in that order; junction bases with no gene match: 5. This CDR3 region has 12 residues.

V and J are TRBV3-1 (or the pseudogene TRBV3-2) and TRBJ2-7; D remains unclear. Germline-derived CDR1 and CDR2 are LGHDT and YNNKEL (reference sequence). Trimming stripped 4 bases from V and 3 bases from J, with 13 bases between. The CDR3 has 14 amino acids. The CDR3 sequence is CASSPGGTVYEQYF. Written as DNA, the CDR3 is TGTGCCAGCAGCCCTGGCGGCACGGTCTACGAGCAGTACTTC.

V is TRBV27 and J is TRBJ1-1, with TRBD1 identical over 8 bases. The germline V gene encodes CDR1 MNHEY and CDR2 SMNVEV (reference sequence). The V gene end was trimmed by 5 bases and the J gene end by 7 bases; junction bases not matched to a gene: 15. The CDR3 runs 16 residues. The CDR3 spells CASSPALDRATREAFF. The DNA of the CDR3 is TGTGCCAGCAGTCCAGCTTTGGACAGGGCTACCCGTGAAGCTTTCTTT.

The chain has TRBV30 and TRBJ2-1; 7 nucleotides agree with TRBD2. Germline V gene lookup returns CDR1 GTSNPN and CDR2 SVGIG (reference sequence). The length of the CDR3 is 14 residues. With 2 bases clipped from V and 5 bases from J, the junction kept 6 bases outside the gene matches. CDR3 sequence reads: CAWSSRGVDNEQFF. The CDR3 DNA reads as TGTGCCTGGAGTTCCCGGGGGGTCGACAATGAGCAGTTCTTC. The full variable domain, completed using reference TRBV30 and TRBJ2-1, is SQTIHQWPATLVQPVGSPLSLECTVEGTSNPNLYWYRQAAGRGLQLLFYSVGIGQISSEVPQNLSASRPQDRQFILSSKKLLLSDSGFYLCAWSSRGVDNEQFFGPGTRLTVL.

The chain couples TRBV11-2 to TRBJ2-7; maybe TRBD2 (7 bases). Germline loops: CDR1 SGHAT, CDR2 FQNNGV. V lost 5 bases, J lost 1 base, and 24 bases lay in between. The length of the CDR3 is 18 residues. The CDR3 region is CASSPLGRMRGRSYEQYF. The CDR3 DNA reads TGTGCCAGCAGCCCCTTAGGAAGGATGCGGGGGCGATCCTACGAGCAGTACTTC.

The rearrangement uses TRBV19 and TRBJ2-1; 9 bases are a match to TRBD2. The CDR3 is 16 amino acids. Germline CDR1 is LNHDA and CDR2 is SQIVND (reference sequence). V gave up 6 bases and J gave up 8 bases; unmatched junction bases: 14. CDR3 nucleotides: TGTGCCAGTAGCCCTTTAGGGGGTAGCGGGGGACATGAGCAGTTCTTC. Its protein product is CASSPLGGSGGHEQFF.

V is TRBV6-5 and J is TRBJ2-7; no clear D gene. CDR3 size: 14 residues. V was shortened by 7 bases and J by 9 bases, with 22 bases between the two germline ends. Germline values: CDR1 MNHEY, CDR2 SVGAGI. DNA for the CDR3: TGTGCCAGCACCCCGGTCCTAGTACTCGGATGGCAGTACTTC. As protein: CASTPVLVLGWQYF.

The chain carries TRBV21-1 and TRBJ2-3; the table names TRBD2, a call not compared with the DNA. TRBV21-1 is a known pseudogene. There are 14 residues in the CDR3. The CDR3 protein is CASREVGRADTQYF. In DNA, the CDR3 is TGTGCCAGCAGAGAGGTTGGGAGGGCAGATACGCAGTATTTT.

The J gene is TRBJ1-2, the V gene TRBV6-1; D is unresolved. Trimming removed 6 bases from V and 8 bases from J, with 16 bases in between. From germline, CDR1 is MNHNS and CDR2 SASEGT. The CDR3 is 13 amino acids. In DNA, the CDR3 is TGTGCCAGCAGCTCCTTTGCTGAGTACGGCTACACCTTC. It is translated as CASSSFAEYGYTF.

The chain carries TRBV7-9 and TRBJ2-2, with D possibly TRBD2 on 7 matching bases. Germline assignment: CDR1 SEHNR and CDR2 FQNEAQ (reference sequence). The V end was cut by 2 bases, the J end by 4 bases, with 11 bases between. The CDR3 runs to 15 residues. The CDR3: CASSLSGGPTGELFF. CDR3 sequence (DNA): TGTGCCAGCAGCTTATCCGGGGGGCCCACCGGGGAGCTGTTTTTT.